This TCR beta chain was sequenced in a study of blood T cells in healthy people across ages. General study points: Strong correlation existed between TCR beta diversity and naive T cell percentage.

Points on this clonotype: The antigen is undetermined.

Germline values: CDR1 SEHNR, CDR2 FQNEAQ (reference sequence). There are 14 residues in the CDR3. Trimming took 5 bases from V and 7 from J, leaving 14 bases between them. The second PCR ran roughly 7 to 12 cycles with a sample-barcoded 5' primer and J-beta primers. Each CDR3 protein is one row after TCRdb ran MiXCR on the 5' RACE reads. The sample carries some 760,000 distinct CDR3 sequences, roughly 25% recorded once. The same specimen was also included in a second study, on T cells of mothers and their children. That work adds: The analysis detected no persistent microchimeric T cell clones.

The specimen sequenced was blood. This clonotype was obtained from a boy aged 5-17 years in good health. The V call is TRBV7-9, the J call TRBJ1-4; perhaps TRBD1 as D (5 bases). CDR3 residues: CASSRDGGSEKLFF. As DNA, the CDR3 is TGTGCCAGCAGCCGCGATGGGGGGAGTGAAAAACTGTTTTTT.